A selection of T cell receptor beta chains follows, all from one sample in a study of blood T cells in healthy people across ages. In TCRdb, the 5' RACE reads were re-called with MiXCR into one record per CDR3 protein. The sample has approximately 810,000 distinct CDR3 sequences; around 28% are singletons. Sequenced sample: blood. The receptors were gathered from a woman aged 80 or older in good health. Both conserved end residues are part of each CDR3. The D gene is left open where the match is weak. Some rows have no size entry. The others give once, few or many, or a class for an expanded clone.

TRBJ2-3 TRBV7-2 TRBD2 many TGTGCCAGCAGCTTTACAAGGACTAGCGGGGGGGCCGGAGATACGCAGTATTTT CASSFTRTSGGAGDTQYF
TRBJ1-1 TRBV11-2 . once TGTGCCAGCAGCTTAGGGGGGGCCGGGGAAGCTTTCTTT CASSLGGAGEAFF
TRBJ1-1 TRBV11-2 . . TGTGCCAGCAGCTTAGGCGACCTGGATGAAGCTTTCTTT CASSLGDLDEAFF
TRBJ2-1 TRBV7-2 TRBD1 . TGTGCCAGCACCAGGACAGGGGCATGGGAGCAGTTCTTC CASTRTGAWEQFF
TRBJ1-1 TRBV9 . few TGTGCCAGCAGCACAAGATTGAACACTGAAGCTTTCTTT CASSTRLNTEAFF
TRBJ2-5 TRBV16 . . TGTGCCAGCAGCATTCGGACCCAGTACTTC CASSIRTQYF
TRBJ2-3 TRBV3-1 . many TGTGCCAGCAGCCAGACGGGGCCAGATACGCAGTATTTT CASSQTGPDTQYF
TRBJ2-3 TRBV5-5 TRBD2 few TGTGCCAGCAGACCGAGCGGGGGGGGCGGAGATACGCAGTATTTT CASRPSGGGGDTQYF
TRBJ2-5 TRBV5-1 . many TGCGCCAGCAGCCCGGCCCCGGGGGCAGAGACCCAGTACTTC CASSPAPGAETQYF
TRBJ2-3 TRBV4-2 TRBD2 many TGTGCCAGCAGCCAGATAGCGGGGGGGCAAGATACGCAGTATTTT CASSQIAGGQDTQYF
TRBJ2-5 TRBV11-2 . few TGTGCCAGCAGCTTAGGGGGTCTGATCCAGGAGACCCAGTACTTC CASSLGGLIQETQYF
TRBJ2-7 TRBV5-1 . many TGCGCCAGCAGCCAAGACACATTGAGCTCCTACGAGCAGTACTTC CASSQDTLSSYEQYF
TRBJ2-7 TRBV2 . few TGTGCCAGCAAGCCGGGGGTGTTCGACGAGCAGTACTTC CASKPGVFDEQYF
TRBJ2-3 TRBV14 . . TGTGCCAGCAGCCAGGCCACCGGGATCCCTGGCACAGGTACGCAGTATTTT CASSQATGIPGTGTQYF
TRBJ1-2 TRBV11-2 . once TGTGCCAGCAGCTTAGGTGCGGTTATAGACACCTTC CASSLGAVIDTF
TRBJ2-1 TRBV5-5 . many TGTGCCAGCAGCTTGGTCGTAGGGTCCTACAATGAGCAGTTCTTC CASSLVVGSYNEQFF
TRBJ2-2 TRBV6-2/TRBV6-3 TRBD1 few TGTGCCAGCAGTCTACAGGGACAGAGGAACACCGGGGAGCTGTTTTTT CASSLQGQRNTGELFF
TRBJ1-1 TRBV4-3 . . TGCGCCAGCAGCCAAGATACCATGAACACTGAAGCTTTCTTT CASSQDTMNTEAFF